Below are 25 T cell receptor beta chains sequenced from a single sample in a study of blood T cell repertoires in COVID-19. Sequencing was performed with immunoSEQ multiplex PCR; in TCRdb, only in-frame clones are kept and a portion is missing. Of 240,000 or so clones in the sample, roughly 79% were seen once. Sequenced: peripheral blood. The receptor set was obtained from a woman of 80 years or more with COVID-19, enrolled during active disease.

The rearrangement links TRBV5-1 to TRBJ1-2, with 7 bases lining up with TRBD1. The V segment lost 4 bases and the J segment 7 bases; nucleotides outside the gene matches: 13. This CDR3 has 15 residues. The V gene's germline CDR1 is SGHRS and CDR2 YFSETQ. The CDR3 region has the DNA TGCGCCAGCAGCCCAAGACAGGGCAGGGGAATTGGCTACACCTTC. Its translation is CASSPRQGRGIGYTF.

The rearrangement links TRBV7-9 to TRBJ1-5, with TRBD1 identical over 8 bases. Germline-derived CDR1 and CDR2 are SEHNR and FQNEAQ (reference sequence). V lost 5 bases to trimming and J lost 8 bases; unmatched junction nucleotides: 17. The CDR3 is 17 amino acids. CDR3: CASSAFSATGAEEPQHF. The CDR3 DNA follows: TGTGCCAGCAGCGCATTTAGCGCGACAGGGGCGGAGGAGCCCCAGCATTTT.

The V call is TRBV19, the J call TRBJ2-7; 9 bases align to TRBD2. Germline V gene sequence: CDR1 LNHDA, CDR2 SQIVND (reference sequence). CDR3 length: 15 amino acids. The V segment lost 8 bases and the J segment 1 base; nucleotides outside the gene matches: 9. This CDR3 reads CASRLAGSRSYEQYF. The CDR3 nucleotides read TGTGCCAGTCGGCTAGCGGGATCGAGGTCCTACGAGCAGTACTTC.

The chain has TRBV6-6 and TRBJ1-1; 9 nucleotides line up with TRBD1. Germline-derived CDR1 and CDR2 are MNHNY and SVGAGI (reference sequence). Unmatched junction bases numbered 7, after V lost 4 bases and J lost 4 bases. The CDR3 covers 15 residues. The CDR3 loop reads CASSFRGQGVTEAFF. CDR3 DNA: TGTGCCAGCAGTTTTCGGGGACAGGGTGTCACTGAAGCTTTCTTT.

This clone was detected once. V and J are TRBV6-2 or TRBV6-3 and TRBJ1-2; D possibly corresponds to TRBD1 (6 bases). This CDR3 is 15 amino acids long. The germline V gene has CDR1 MNHEY and CDR2 SVGEGT. Trimming took off 5 bases at V and 7 bases at J, with 20 bases between the two ends. CDR3 bases: TGTGCCAGCAGTCAGGCCCCGGGGGGACACTCTGGCTACACCTTC. It translates to CASSQAPGGHSGYTF.

This rearrangement joins TRBV3-1 (or the pseudogene TRBV3-2) to TRBJ2-2, with D unclear. The V end was cut by 3 bases, the J end by 7 bases, with 6 bases between. The CDR3 is 12 residues long. Germline V lookup: CDR1 LGHDT, CDR2 YNNKEL (reference sequence). For the CDR3, the DNA is TGTGCCAGCAGCCAGTCCTTCGGGGAGCTGTTTTTT. Translating gives CASSQSFGELFF.

The chain is built from TRBV4-2 and TRBJ2-1; 9 bases align to TRBD2. There are 17 residues in the CDR3. Germline trimming cut 0 bases from V and 6 bases from J; bases unmatched to any gene: 9. The germline gives CDR1 LGHNA, CDR2 YNFKEQ. The CDR3 DNA reads TGTGCCAGCAGCCAAGATCGGGCCGCGGGGGGGCTCAATGAGCAGTTCTTC. Encoded protein: CASSQDRAAGGLNEQFF.

J is TRBJ2-1 and V is TRBV4-1, with 8 positions matching TRBD1. Germline assignment: CDR1 MGHRA and CDR2 YSYEKL. V lost 1 base to trimming and J lost 6 bases; unmatched junction nucleotides: 5. The CDR3 extends over 15 amino acids. CDR3 nucleotide sequence: TGCGCCAGCAGCCAAGGGACAGGGAGAGCCAATGAGCAGTTCTTC. Translated: CASSQGTGRANEQFF.

The chain is built from TRBV3-1 (or the pseudogene TRBV3-2) and TRBJ1-1; no clear D gene. V was cut by 4 bases and J by 1 base, with 13 bases left in between. Germline-derived CDR1 and CDR2 are LGHDT and YNNKEL (reference sequence). The CDR3 loop spans 15 amino acids. CDR3 bases: TGTGCCAGCAGCCCAAGAGGGAGTGGGAACACTGAAGCTTTCTTT. Residues: CASSPRGSGNTEAFF.

J is TRBJ1-2 and V is TRBV19; 8 bases are a match to TRBD1. Germline values: CDR1 LNHDA, CDR2 SQIVND (reference sequence). CDR3 length: 18 residues. The junction had 16 bases not matched to a gene; V was cut back by 7 bases and J by 0 bases. The DNA for the CDR3 is TGTGCCAGTAATACCCTTACGACCGGGACAGGAGCTAACTATGGCTACACCTTC. Translation: CASNTLTTGTGANYGYTF.

J is TRBJ1-2 and V is TRBV19, with TRBD1 matching over 10 bases. The CDR3 has 15 amino acids. J was trimmed by 3 bases and V by 2 bases; bases with no gene match: 3. From germline, CDR1 is LNHDA and CDR2 SQIVND (reference sequence). The CDR3 region has the DNA TGTGCCAGTAGTATATTCGGACAGGGGGACTATGGCTACACCTTC. It yields the protein CASSIFGQGDYGYTF.

The rearrangement joins TRBV7-9 to TRBJ2-5; 11 bases are a match to TRBD2. Trimming cost V 4 bases and J 5 bases; bases outside gene matches: 6. The CDR3 runs to 15 residues. CDR1 and CDR2 (germline): SEHNR, FQNEAQ (reference sequence). The CDR3 reads CASSYGTSGRETQYF. The CDR3 DNA sequence: TGTGCCAGCAGCTATGGGACTAGCGGAAGGGAGACCCAGTACTTC. The entire variable domain, with the rest obtained from reference TRBV7-9 and TRBJ2-5, is as follows: DTGVSQNPRHKITKRGQNVTFRCDPISEHNRLYWYRQTLGQGPEFLTYFQNEAQLEKSRLLSDRFSAERPKGSFSTLEIQRTEQGDSAMYLCASSYGTSGRETQYFGPGTRLLVL.

This chain uses TRBV5-1 with TRBJ1-3, with 9 bases identical to TRBD1. V lost 1 base to trimming and J lost 4 bases; unmatched junction nucleotides: 9. The length of the CDR3 is 17 residues. Germline V gene data show CDR1 as SGHRS and CDR2 as YFSETQ. The CDR3 here is CASSLKGQGYSGNTIYF. The CDR3, as DNA: TGCGCCAGCAGCTTGAAGGGACAGGGTTATTCGGGAAACACCATATATTTT. Filled out from reference TRBV5-1 and TRBJ1-3, the complete variable domain reads KAGVTQTPRYLIKTRGQQVTLSCSPISGHRSVSWYQQTPGQGLQFLFEYFSETQRNKGNFPGRFSGRQFSNSRSEMNVSTLELGDSALYLCASSLKGQGYSGNTIYFGEGSWLTVV.

The chain couples TRBV18 to TRBJ1-1, with D maybe TRBD1 (5 bases). V dropped 3 bases and J dropped 1 base, with 12 bases sitting between them. The CDR3 spans 15 residues. CDR1 and CDR2 from the germline V gene are KGHSH and LQKENI. The CDR3 DNA is TGTGCCAGCTCACCCACAGGATCCCAGAACACTGAAGCTTTCTTT. It translates to CASSPTGSQNTEAFF. The full variable domain, its missing parts supplied by reference TRBV18 and TRBJ1-1, is NAGVMQNPRHLVRRRGQEARLRCSPMKGHSHVYWYRQLPEEGLKFMVYLQKENIIDESGMPKERFSAEFPKEGPSILRIQQVVRGDSAAYFCASSPTGSQNTEAFFGQGTRLTVV.

DNA of the CDR3: TGTGCCAGCAGTTTGGACTATTCAGATACGCAGTATTTT. Protein: CASSLDYSDTQYF. The chain recombines TRBV12-3 or TRBV12-4 with TRBJ2-3; TRBD2 might be the D (6 bases). The V end lost 3 bases, the J end lost 4 bases, and 8 bases lay between the germline ends. The CDR3 is 13 amino acids.

V gene TRBV9 combines with J gene TRBJ2-1, with TRBD1 matching 7 bases. V lost 4 bases, J lost 3 bases, and 10 bases stayed unmatched. The CDR3 runs 16 residues. Germline CDR1 SGDLS, CDR2 YYNGEE. The CDR3 region is CASSSTGHTGYNEQFF. The CDR3, as DNA: TGTGCCAGCAGCTCGACAGGGCATACTGGCTACAATGAGCAGTTCTTC.

J is TRBJ1-2 and V is TRBV7-2; D is undetermined. CDR3 size: 14 residues. Germline V lookup: CDR1 SGHTA, CDR2 FQGNSA. V gave up 5 bases and J gave up 4 bases, with 14 bases separating them. Written as DNA, the CDR3 is TGTGCCAGCAGCCTCTCTACGTTTCCCTATGGCTACACCTTC. Amino acid sequence: CASSLSTFPYGYTF.

This clone has a handful of counts. The chain couples TRBV6-5 to TRBJ1-1; 8 positions agree with TRBD1. Germline V gene lookup returns CDR1 MNHEY and CDR2 SVGAGI. The V segment lost 6 bases and the J segment 7 bases; nucleotides outside the gene matches: 7. The CDR3 sequence is 13 residues long. The CDR3 DNA reads TGTGCCAGCAGCCCCGGACAGGGTTATGAAGCTTTCTTT. Translating gives CASSPGQGYEAFF.

The chain employs TRBV11-2 and TRBJ2-2; 9 bases fit TRBD1. With V trimmed by 1 base and J by 7 bases, 10 bases remained unmatched. The germline V gene has CDR1 SGHAT and CDR2 FQNNGV. The CDR3 is 17 amino acids. The CDR3 loop reads CASSLVMTGQGVGELFF. CDR3 DNA sequence: TGTGCCAGCAGCTTAGTTATGACGGGACAGGGAGTCGGGGAGCTGTTTTTT.

The V and J genes are TRBV28 and TRBJ1-2; possibly TRBD1 for D (6 bases). In germline, CDR1 is MDHEN, CDR2 SYDVKM. The CDR3 consists of 16 residues. Trimming took off 5 bases at V and 4 bases at J, with 20 bases between the two ends. CDR3 coding DNA: TGTGCCAGCAGTGGACCAACCTCCCTCAGGGGCTATGGCTACACCTTC. Amino acids: CASSGPTSLRGYGYTF.

The rearrangement uses TRBV11-2 and TRBJ2-7; the match to TRBD2 covers 13 bases. The V gene's germline CDR1 is SGHAT and CDR2 FQNNGV. The CDR3 sequence is 15 residues long. With V trimmed by 5 bases and J by 3 bases, 4 bases remained unmatched. The DNA for the CDR3 is TGTGCCAGCAGCCGGACTAGCGGGGGATTCTACGAGCAGTACTTC. It yields the protein CASSRTSGGFYEQYF.

A few counts support this clone. V is TRBV18 and J is TRBJ2-5; the D is unclear. V lost 0 bases and J 5 bases, leaving 10 bases between the germline ends. This CDR3 is 14 amino acids long. Germline CDR1 reads KGHSH; CDR2 reads LQKENI. The CDR3 region has the DNA TGTGCCAGCTCACCACCGGCAGGCTGGGAGACCCAGTACTTC. This codes for CASSPPAGWETQYF.

The chain combines TRBV4-2 with TRBJ1-3, with D tentatively TRBD1 (5 bases). CDR1 LGHNA and CDR2 YNFKEQ come from the germline V gene. This CDR3 spans 13 amino acids. Trimming shortened V by 4 bases and J by 4 bases, and 8 bases separated the two germline ends. The CDR3 is CASSREGGNTIYF. As DNA, the CDR3 is TGTGCCAGCAGCCGGGAGGGGGGAAACACCATATATTTT.

The V and J genes are TRBV6-6 and TRBJ1-4, with a possible D match to TRBD1 (6 bases). With 2 bases removed from V and 7 bases from J, the gap between germline ends came to 17 bases. This CDR3 comprises 16 residues. Germline loops: CDR1 MNHNY, CDR2 SVGAGI (reference sequence). CDR3 amino acids: CASSYDVVRGGEKLFF. In nucleotides, the CDR3 is TGTGCCAGCAGTTACGATGTTGTCAGGGGTGGTGAAAAACTGTTTTTT.

Only one count was recorded for this clone. This chain uses TRBV5-4 with TRBJ1-1, with D possibly being TRBD1 (5 bases). Trimming took off 1 base at V and 4 bases at J, with 14 bases between the two ends. The CDR3 is 15 amino acids. The V gene's germline CDR1 is SGHNT and CDR2 YYREEE (reference sequence). CDR3 DNA sequence: TGTGCCAGCAGCTTGCTGTCTTCGGGGGTCACTGAAGCTTTCTTT. Protein: CASSLLSSGVTEAFF.